This is a list of T cell receptor beta chains from one sample in a study of blood T cell repertoires in COVID-19. Method: immunoSEQ multiplex PCR; TCRdb's copy keeps in-frame clones and lacks some. Of 210,000 or so clones listed, around 89% are singletons. Source material: peripheral blood. Receptor source: a woman in her thirties or forties with acute or convalescent COVID-19. Each CDR3 is given with its conserved first and last residue. The D gene is left open where the match is weak. Not every row has a clone size; where given, it reads once, few, many or a size class.

TRBJ1-6,TRBD1,-,TRBV5-5,TGTGCCAGCAGCGAAGGGGGCTCACCCCTCCACTTT,CASSEGGSPLHF
TRBJ1-1,TRBD1,-,TRBV5-1,TGCGCCAGCAGCTTGGGACAGGGGACGACCACTGAAGCTTTCTTT,CASSLGQGTTTEAFF
TRBJ1-6,-,-,TRBV18,TGTGCCAGCTCACGAGGAAGCCAGTCACCCCTCCACTTT,CASSRGSQSPLHF
TRBJ2-5,TRBD2,-,TRBV5-6,TGTGCCAGCAGCCTACCAGGCGGGGGGGAGACCCAGTACTTC,CASSLPGGGETQYF
TRBJ1-3,TRBD1,-,TRBV5-8,TGTGCCAGCAGCACCCGGACAGGGGCTGGAAACACCATATATTTT,CASSTRTGAGNTIYF
TRBJ2-3,-,-,TRBV6-5,TGTGCCAGCAGTTACTCTAGTGGAGATACGCAGTATTTT,CASSYSSGDTQYF
TRBJ1-1,-,once,TRBV6-2/TRBV6-3,TGTGCCAGCAGTCGTCCGGGACACCGAGGCACTGAAGCTTTCTTT,CASSRPGHRGTEAFF
TRBJ1-1,-,once,TRBV10-3,TGTGCCGTCAAAGTAGGGTCGGGGACTGAAGCTTTCTTT,CAVKVGSGTEAFF
TRBJ2-1,-,-,TRBV11-2,TGTGCCAGCAGCCAACGACAAGGGAGCAATGAGCAGTTCTTC,CASSQRQGSNEQFF
TRBJ1-5,-,-,TRBV12-3/TRBV12-4,TGTGCCAGCAGGTGGAGGGTGGGCCAGCCCCAGCATTTT,CASRWRVGQPQHF
TRBJ1-2,-,-,TRBV7-6,TGTGCCAGCAGCTTAGTAGGTGGGCCCCCTAACTATGGCTACACCTTC,CASSLVGGPPNYGYTF
TRBJ1-2,-,-,TRBV27,TGTGCCAGCAGAATAGCGGGCGATCTCTATGGCTACACCTTC,CASRIAGDLYGYTF
TRBJ2-5,-,-,TRBV11-3,TGTGCCAGCAGCTTAGGTGACAGGAGACAAGAGACCCAGTACTTC,CASSLGDRRQETQYF
TRBJ2-2,TRBD2,-,TRBV11-2,TGTGCCAGCAGCTTGTGGCTAGCGGGGATCACCGGGGAGCTGTTTTTT,CASSLWLAGITGELFF
TRBJ1-1,TRBD1,once,TRBV6-1,TGTGCCAGCAGTGAAATGACAGGGGGCAACACTGAAGCTTTCTTT,CASSEMTGGNTEAFF
TRBJ1-6,TRBD1,-,TRBV5-1,TGCGCCAGCAGCTCAGGGGGCCCGGTTTCACCCCTCCACTTT,CASSSGGPVSPLHF
TRBJ2-3,-,-,TRBV18,TGTGCCAGCTCACCCTCTGGCGGGGGCCTCTCCGATACGCAGTATTTT,CASSPSGGGLSDTQYF
TRBJ2-2,-,-,TRBV7-2,TGTGCCAGCAGCCTTAGCAGAGGAAACACCGGGGAGCTGTTTTTT,CASSLSRGNTGELFF
TRBJ2-5,TRBD2,-,TRBV6-5,TGTGCCAGCAGCCTAAGCGGGGGGGCCGGTGAGACCCAGTACTTC,CASSLSGGAGETQYF
TRBJ2-5,-,-,TRBV12-5,TGTGCTAGTGGCCCCCCGGAGACCCAGTACTTC,CASGPPETQYF
TRBJ2-2,-,once,TRBV6-5,TGTGCCAGCAGTTACTCAGCGGGGGAGCTGTTTTTT,CASSYSAGELFF
TRBJ1-2,TRBD1,-,TRBV19,TGTGCCAGTACCCGGGACAGGGAAGTTTATGGCTACACCTTC,CASTRDREVYGYTF